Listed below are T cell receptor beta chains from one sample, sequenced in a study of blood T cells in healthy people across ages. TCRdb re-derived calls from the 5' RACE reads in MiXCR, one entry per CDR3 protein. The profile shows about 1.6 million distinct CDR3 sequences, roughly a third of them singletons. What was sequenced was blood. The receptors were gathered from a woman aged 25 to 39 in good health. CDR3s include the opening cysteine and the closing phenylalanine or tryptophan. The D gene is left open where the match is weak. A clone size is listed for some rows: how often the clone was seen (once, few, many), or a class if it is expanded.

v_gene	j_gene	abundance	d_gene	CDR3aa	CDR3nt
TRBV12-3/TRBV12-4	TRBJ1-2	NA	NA	CASSPDRLPGASYTF	TGTGCCAGCAGTCCCGACCGGCTTCCGGGGGCGAGCTACACCTTC
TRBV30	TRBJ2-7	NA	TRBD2	CAWSVRAGGPYEQYF	TGTGCCTGGAGTGTCAGGGCGGGAGGACCGTACGAGCAGTACTTC
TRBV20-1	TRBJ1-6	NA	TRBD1	CSGRGGGMYNSPLHF	TGCAGCGGTCGAGGGGGCGGGATGTATAATTCACCCCTCCACTTT
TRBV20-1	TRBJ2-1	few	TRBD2	CSARDPASGRGINEQFF	TGCAGTGCTAGAGATCCCGCTAGCGGGAGAGGAATCAATGAGCAGTTCTTC
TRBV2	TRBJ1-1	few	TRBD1	CASRIDRGKAFF	TGTGCCAGCAGGATAGACAGGGGTAAAGCTTTCTTT
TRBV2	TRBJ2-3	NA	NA	CASNRVSTDTQYF	TGTGCCAGCAATCGCGTTAGCACAGATACGCAGTATTTT
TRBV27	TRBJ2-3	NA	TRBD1	CASGTGGGTDTQYF	TGTGCCAGCGGGACAGGGGGCGGCACAGATACGCAGTATTTT
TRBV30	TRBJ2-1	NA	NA	CAWSRDHEQFF	TGTGCCTGGAGTCGAGACCATGAGCAGTTCTTC
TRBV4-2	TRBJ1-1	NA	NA	CASSQGQGLNTEAFF	TGTGCCAGCAGCCAAGGTCAGGGGCTAAACACTGAAGCTTTCTTT
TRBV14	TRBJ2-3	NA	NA	CASSQDKVGGPDTQYF	TGTGCCAGCAGCCAAGATAAGGTGGGAGGCCCAGATACGCAGTATTTT
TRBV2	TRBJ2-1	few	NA	CASREGASGHQNEQFF	TGTGCCAGCAGAGAGGGGGCTAGCGGGCACCAAAATGAGCAGTTCTTC
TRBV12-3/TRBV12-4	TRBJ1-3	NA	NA	CASHQGSGNTIYF	TGTGCCAGCCATCAGGGGAGTGGAAACACCATATATTTT
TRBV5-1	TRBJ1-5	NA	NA	CASSLTPGSNQPQHF	TGCGCCAGCAGCTTGACGCCAGGGAGCAATCAGCCCCAGCATTTT
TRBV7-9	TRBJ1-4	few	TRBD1	CASRETGEGEKLFF	TGTGCCAGCAGAGAGACAGGGGAGGGTGAAAAACTGTTTTTT
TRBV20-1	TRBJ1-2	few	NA	CSARELANYGYTF	TGCAGTGCTAGAGAATTGGCTAACTATGGCTACACCTTC
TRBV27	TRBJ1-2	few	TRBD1	CASSSRDRVGGVYGYTF	TGTGCCAGCAGTTCGAGGGACAGGGTGGGGGGAGTCTATGGCTACACCTTC
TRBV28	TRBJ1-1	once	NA	CASLVRAGTEAFF	TGTGCCAGCTTAGTTAGGGCGGGCACTGAAGCTTTCTTT
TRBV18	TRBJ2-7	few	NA	CASSRRREASEQYF	TGTGCCAGCTCACGCCGTAGGGAAGCGAGCGAGCAGTACTTC
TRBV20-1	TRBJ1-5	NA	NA	CSARDRAAVNQPQHF	TGCAGTGCTAGAGATCGAGCGGCAGTCAATCAGCCCCAGCATTTT
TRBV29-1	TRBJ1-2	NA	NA	CSVVVWGYGYTF	TGCAGCGTTGTTGTATGGGGATATGGCTACACCTTC
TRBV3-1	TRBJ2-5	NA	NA	CASSQRVGVAETQYF	TGTGCCAGCAGCCAGCGGGTAGGGGTGGCAGAGACCCAGTACTTC
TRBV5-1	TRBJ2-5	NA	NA	CASSFNPTQETQYF	TGCGCCAGCAGCTTCAATCCCACCCAAGAGACCCAGTACTTC
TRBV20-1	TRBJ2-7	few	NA	CSARDLRDNYEQYF	TGCAGTGCTAGAGATTTGAGGGACAACTACGAGCAGTACTTC
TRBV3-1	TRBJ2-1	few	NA	CASSPGSREQFF	TGTGCCAGCAGCCCAGGAAGCAGGGAGCAGTTCTTC
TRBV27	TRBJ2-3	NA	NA	CASGWGGTSTDTQYF	TGTGCCAGCGGTTGGGGCGGAACTAGCACAGATACGCAGTATTTT
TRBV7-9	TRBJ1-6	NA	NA	CASSSDRSGALHF	TGTGCCAGCAGCTCTGACAGGTCTGGTGCCCTCCACTTT
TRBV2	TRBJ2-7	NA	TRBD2	CASSPKRTSGSRYEQYF	TGTGCCAGCAGTCCCAAAAGGACTAGCGGAAGCCGCTACGAGCAGTACTTC
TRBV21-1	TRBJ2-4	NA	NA	CASSRRPYLTAKNIQYF	TGTGCCAGCAGCCGGAGACCTTACCTCACAGCCAAAAACATTCAGTACTTC
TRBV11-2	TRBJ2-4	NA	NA	CASSSIRRGDIQYF	TGTGCCAGCAGCTCCATCCGCAGGGGAGACATTCAGTACTTC
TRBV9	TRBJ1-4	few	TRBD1	CASSQDRASEKLFF	TGTGCCAGCAGCCAAGACAGGGCTTCTGAAAAACTGTTTTTT
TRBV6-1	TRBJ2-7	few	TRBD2	CASSGLAGGSYEQYF	TGTGCCAGCAGTGGACTAGCGGGAGGGTCTTACGAGCAGTACTTC
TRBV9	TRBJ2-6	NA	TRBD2	CASSVREAGADVLTF	TGTGCCAGCAGCGTACGGGAGGCTGGGGCCGACGTCCTGACTTTC
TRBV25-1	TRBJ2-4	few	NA	CASSETGLIFSVWAKNIQYF	TGTGCCAGCAGTGAAACTGGGCTAATTTTTAGCGTATGGGCCAAAAACATTCAGTACTTC
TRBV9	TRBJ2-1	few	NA	CASSSMMQGENEQFF	TGTGCCAGCAGCTCAATGATGCAAGGGGAGAATGAGCAGTTCTTC
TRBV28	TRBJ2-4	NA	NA	CASSFYKRENIQYF	TGTGCCAGCAGTTTCTATAAACGGGAAAACATTCAGTACTTC
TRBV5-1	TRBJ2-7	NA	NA	CASSPRGRASGNEQYF	TGCGCCAGCAGCCCCCGCGGGCGGGCCTCGGGGAACGAGCAGTACTTC
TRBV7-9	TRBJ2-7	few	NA	CASSLGLRDGFYEQYF	TGTGCCAGCAGCTTAGGCCTCCGGGACGGATTCTACGAGCAGTACTTC
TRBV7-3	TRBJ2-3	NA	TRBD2	CASSLTPSGGVTDTQYF	TGTGCCAGCAGCTTAACTCCTAGCGGGGGGGTAACAGATACGCAGTATTTT
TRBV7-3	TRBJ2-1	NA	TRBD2	CASSLIAGVRNEQFF	TGTGCCAGCAGCTTAATAGCGGGAGTTCGTAATGAGCAGTTCTTC
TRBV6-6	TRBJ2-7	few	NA	CASSNTGVSSYEQYF	TGTGCCAGCAGTAATACAGGAGTAAGCTCCTACGAGCAGTACTTC
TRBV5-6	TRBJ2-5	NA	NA	CASSLNPTARYNEQYF	TGTGCCAGCAGCTTGAATCCTACAGCTCGCTACAATGAGCAGTACTTC
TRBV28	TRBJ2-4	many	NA	CASSLRGAKNIQYF	TGTGCCAGCAGTTTGAGGGGGGCCAAAAACATTCAGTACTTC
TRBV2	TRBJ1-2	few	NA	CASSTGTTYGYTF	TGTGCCAGCAGTACCGGGACAACCTATGGCTACACCTTC
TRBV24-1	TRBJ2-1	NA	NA	CATSGDPGGQFF	TGTGCCACCAGCGGGGATCCTGGTGGGCAGTTCTTC
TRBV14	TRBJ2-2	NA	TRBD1	CASSHRQGSTGELFF	TGTGCCAGCAGCCATAGACAGGGGTCCACCGGGGAGCTGTTTTTT
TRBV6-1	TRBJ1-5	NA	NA	CASRESHFYSNQPQHF	TGTGCCAGCCGGGAATCACACTTTTATAGCAATCAGCCCCAGCATTTT
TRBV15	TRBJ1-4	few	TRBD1	CATSRAQDRGYEKLFF	TGTGCCACCAGCAGAGCCCAGGACAGGGGTTATGAAAAACTGTTTTTT
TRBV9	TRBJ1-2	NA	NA	CASSGGMNYGYTF	TGTGCCAGCAGCGGGGGTATGAACTATGGCTACACCTTC
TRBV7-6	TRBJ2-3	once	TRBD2	CASRPGGSTDTQYF	TGCGCCAGCAGGCCGGGGGGGTCCACAGATACGCAGTATTTT
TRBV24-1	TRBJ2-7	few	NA	CATSDPARPHEQYF	TGTGCCACCAGTGACCCAGCCCGACCCCACGAGCAGTACTTC